This TCR beta chain was found in a study of T cell repertoires in ileal Crohn's disease. Using immunoSEQ multiplex PCR, the repertoire was profiled, and TCRdb retains in-frame clones only, with some absent. The data contain 55,000 to 65,000 clones, about 89% of them singletons. Time point described: neoterminal ileum biopsy at postoperative endoscopy, about 6 months after surgery. Sequenced material: ileal tissue. The receptor's source is an adult with Crohn's disease.

CDR3: CASSLGNQPQHF. The DNA of the CDR3 is TGTGCCAGTAGCCTTGGCAATCAGCCCCAGCATTTT. This chain joins TRBV19 and TRBJ1-5; no firm D call. This CDR3 comprises 12 residues. Trimming pared 6 bases from V and 2 bases from J, leaving 5 bases between. Germline assignment: CDR1 LNHDA and CDR2 SQIVND (reference sequence).